This T cell receptor beta chain emerged from a study of technical replicates of blood from a few donors. Data came from immunoSEQ multiplex PCR; TCRdb stores just in-frame clones and leaves some out. The sample has tens of thousands of clones; 98% are singletons. The germline V and J ends were trimmed by 1 base and 1 base, with 9 bases remaining between them. The CDR3 spans 15 residues. Per the germline V gene, CDR1 is SGHRS and CDR2 is YFSETQ. The gene calls are TRBV5-1 and TRBJ1-5; a weak D match, TRBD1 (5 bases). Input material: T cells isolated from PBMCs. This clonotype was obtained from a human donor in good health. DNA for the CDR3: TGCGCCAGCAGCTTGATGGCAGGGAGCAATCAGCCCCAGCATTTT. Residues: CASSLMAGSNQPQHF.